Presented here are 2 T cell receptor beta chains from one specimen sequenced in a study of CD8+ T cells in alopecia areata. Treatment in this sample: oral pan-JAK inhibitor, 5-10 mg twice daily. Lesional scalp tissue (obtained by punch biopsy) and peripheral blood were collected from alopecia areata patients. RNA extraction was followed by reverse transcription into cDNA, which acted as the sequencing template. Some clones are missing from TCRdb's copy, which holds only in-frame ones; the method was immunoSEQ multiplex PCR. The table lists 4,400 or so clones, over 65% of them singletons. Here the sequenced sample was skin, taken at week 24, from a patient treated with tofacitinib. Receptors originate from a human donor with alopecia areata.

This chain connects TRBV7-3 to TRBJ2-1, with D perhaps TRBD2 (5 bases). The CDR3 spans 14 residues. CDR1 is SGHTA, CDR2 FQGTGA, per germline. V lost 3 bases to trimming and J lost 9 bases, with 15 bases between them. This CDR3 is CASSLDSLRSEQFF. In DNA form, the CDR3 reads TGTGCCAGCAGCTTGGACTCACTGAGGAGTGAGCAGTTCTTC.

The rearrangement uses TRBV7-2 and TRBJ2-2; weak D call: TRBD2 (6 bases). The CDR3 totals 16 residues. CDR1 and CDR2 from the germline V gene are SGHTA and FQGNSA. V was trimmed by 1 base and J by 4 bases, leaving 13 bases between them. The CDR3 loop reads CASSLVFLATTGELFF. CDR3 bases: TGTGCCAGCAGCTTAGTTTTCCTAGCGACCACCGGGGAGCTGTTTTTT.